The 26 T cell receptor beta chains below were found in one sample sequenced in a study of technical replicates of blood from four donors. Assay: immunoSEQ multiplex PCR; the TCRdb copy retains only in-frame clones and omits some. The sample shows about 83,000 clones, roughly 96% of them seen only once. The sample was T cells isolated from PBMCs. The receptors shown here come from a human donor in good health.

This chain joins TRBV29-1 and TRBJ2-5; 10 bases are shared with TRBD2. V lost 0 bases to trimming and J lost 1 base; unmatched junction nucleotides: 5. This CDR3 region has 16 residues. The V gene's germline CDR1 is SQVTM and CDR2 ANQGSEA. CDR3 loop: CSVEDSSGSFQETQYF. The CDR3 region has the DNA TGCAGCGTTGAAGATTCTAGCGGGAGTTTCCAAGAGACCCAGTACTTC.

The table lists this clone with a count of one. V usage is TRBV11-1 and J usage is TRBJ1-1; 8 bases fit TRBD1. CDR1 and CDR2 (germline): SGHAT, FQDESV (reference sequence). The V and J ends lost 8 bases and 10 bases, in that order; junction bases with no gene match: 12. The CDR3 is 13 residues long. Here the CDR3 DNA reads TGTGCCAGCCAAGACAGGGGAGGGTGGACAGCTTTCTTT. Translating it yields CASQDRGGWTAFF. The whole variable domain, remainder taken from reference TRBV11-1 and TRBJ1-1, is EAEVAQSPRYKITEKSQAVAFWCDPISGHATLYWYRQILGQGPELLVQFQDESVVDDSQLPKDRFSAERLKGVDSTLKIQPAELGDSAMYLCASQDRGGWTAFFGQGTRLTVV.

This chain joins TRBV29-1 and TRBJ1-2; TRBD1 might be the D (5 bases). This CDR3 spans 12 amino acids. Trimming cost V 5 bases and J 2 bases, with 9 bases left between them. Germline assignment: CDR1 SQVTM and CDR2 ANQGSEA. CDR3 sequence: CSVSGGNYGYTF. CDR3 coding DNA: TGCAGCGTTTCCGGGGGGAACTATGGCTACACCTTC.

The rearrangement joins TRBV6-5 to TRBJ1-2; 7 bases align to TRBD1. CDR1 and CDR2 from the germline V gene are MNHEY and SVGAGI. The ends lost 1 base at V and 3 bases at J; junction bases unmatched: 5. The CDR3 spans 15 residues. CDR3 amino acids: CASSYFLDRDYGYTF. The CDR3 DNA is TGTGCCAGCAGTTACTTCCTCGACAGGGACTATGGCTACACCTTC.

The chain recombines TRBV5-3 with TRBJ2-2; tentative D call: TRBD2 (6 bases). TRBV5-3 is sorted into the ORF group, with uncertain function. The CDR3 runs to 13 residues. Trimming removed 3 bases at V and 6 bases at J, with 9 bases between. In DNA, the CDR3 is TGTGCCAGAAGCTCAAGGGAGGCCGGGGAGCTGTTTTTT. As protein: CARSSREAGELFF.

The J gene is TRBJ1-5, the V gene TRBV7-3; the D gene is possibly TRBD1 (6 bases). Per the germline V gene, CDR1 is SGHTA and CDR2 is FQGTGA. V was shortened by 4 bases and J by 2 bases, with 9 bases between the two germline ends. This CDR3 comprises 14 residues. The CDR3 bases are TGTGCCAGCAGCTCAGGGGTCGGCAATCAGCCCCAGCATTTT. It specifies CASSSGVGNQPQHF.

This clone was observed a few times. The genes are TRBV6-4 and TRBJ1-5; the D gene is possibly TRBD1 (6 bases). Germline V gives CDR1 MRHNA, CDR2 SNTAGT. The CDR3 has 15 residues. V lost 2 bases and J lost 4, with 12 bases in between. CDR3 DNA sequence: TGTGCCAGCAGTGACCTCAAGGACAGTAATCAGCCCCAGCATTTT. This encodes CASSDLKDSNQPQHF.

V gene TRBV19 combines with J gene TRBJ2-5; 10 bases fit TRBD1. Germline V gene sequence: CDR1 LNHDA, CDR2 SQIVND (reference sequence). The ends lost 3 bases at V and 3 bases at J; junction bases unmatched: 7. This CDR3 has 16 residues. The CDR3 coding sequence is TGTGCCAGTAGTATGGACGGGACAGGGGTGGAAGAGACCCAGTACTTC. Its protein product is CASSMDGTGVEETQYF.

This chain uses TRBV2 with TRBJ2-7; a possible D gene is TRBD1 (7 bases). Trimming removed 4 bases from V and 3 bases from J, with 13 bases in between. Germline CDR1 and CDR2: SNHLY and FYNNEI. The CDR3 is 14 residues long. The CDR3 here is CASSVSQGGYEQYF. CDR3 DNA: TGTGCCAGCAGTGTTTCTCAGGGGGGCTACGAGCAGTACTTC.

This sequence joins TRBV5-4 and TRBJ2-1; D perhaps matches TRBD2 (6 bases). V lost 3 bases, J lost 7 bases, and 14 bases lay in between. The CDR3 sequence is 14 residues long. Germline V gives CDR1 SGHNT, CDR2 YYREEE (reference sequence). The DNA for the CDR3 is TGTGCCAGCAGCTCGGGACTGGCGGAGAATGAGCAGTTCTTC. Its protein product is CASSSGLAENEQFF. Supplemented by reference TRBV5-4 and TRBJ2-1, the full variable domain reads ETGVTQSPTHLIKTRGQQVTLRCSSQSGHNTVSWYQQALGQGPQFIFQYYREEENGRGNFPPRFSGLQFPNYSSELNVNALELDDSALYLCASSSGLAENEQFFGPGTRLTVL.

This chain uses TRBV6-4 with TRBJ1-1; 8 bases are a match to TRBD1. This CDR3 has 17 residues. V shed 3 bases, J shed 0 bases, and the junction held 9 bases outside the gene matches. From germline, CDR1 is MRHNA and CDR2 SNTAGT. CDR3 sequence (DNA): TGTGCCAGCAGTGAAGAGTTACAGGGGGAATTGAACACTGAAGCTTTCTTT. Translated, it gives CASSEELQGELNTEAFF.

The V gene is TRBV9, the J gene TRBJ2-7; 7 bases align to TRBD1. The CDR3 has 14 amino acids. V was clipped by 4 bases and J by 2 bases; unmatched bases: 6. Germline V gene sequence: CDR1 SGDLS, CDR2 YYNGEE. As DNA, the CDR3 is TGTGCCAGCAGCTCAGACAGGGTGCCCTACGAGCAGTACTTC. As protein: CASSSDRVPYEQYF.

V usage is TRBV6-5 and J usage is TRBJ1-3; 8 positions agree with TRBD1. J was trimmed by 5 bases and V by 6 bases; bases with no gene match: 6. This CDR3 comprises 14 residues. Germline lookup yields CDR1 MNHEY and CDR2 SVGAGI. CDR3 in amino acids: CASSLDRERNTIYF. Written as DNA, the CDR3 is TGTGCCAGCAGCCTGGACAGGGAACGAAACACCATATATTTT.

This chain uses TRBV7-3 with TRBJ2-3; 7 bases line up with TRBD1. The V segment lost 5 bases and the J segment 2 bases; nucleotides outside the gene matches: 4. CDR3 length: 14 amino acids. Per the germline V gene, CDR1 is SGHTA and CDR2 is FQGTGA. The CDR3 DNA sequence: TGTGCCAGCAGCGCGGACAGGTCCACAGATACGCAGTATTTT. Translating it yields CASSADRSTDTQYF.

V gene TRBV29-1 combines with J gene TRBJ2-2; a weak D match, TRBD2 (5 bases). The CDR3 sequence is 14 residues long. V was shortened by 3 bases and J by 2 bases, with 10 bases between the two germline ends. The germline V gene has CDR1 SQVTM and CDR2 ANQGSEA. The CDR3 sequence is CSVDERANTGELFF. Here the CDR3 DNA reads TGCAGCGTTGACGAGAGGGCCAACACCGGGGAGCTGTTTTTT.

The rearrangement uses TRBV10-3 and TRBJ2-5; 7 bases align to TRBD1. Trimming removed 6 bases from V and 4 bases from J; junction bases left unmatched: 8. This CDR3 has 14 residues. Germline V lookup: CDR1 ENHRY, CDR2 SYGVKD. This CDR3 is CAISQTGLVETQYF. Written as DNA, the CDR3 is TGTGCCATCAGCCAGACAGGGTTGGTAGAGACCCAGTACTTC.

The rearrangement uses TRBV4-1 and TRBJ2-7; 8 nucleotides agree with TRBD2. V was pared by 0 bases and J by 2 bases, with 9 bases of the junction left unmatched. This CDR3 spans 17 amino acids. CDR1 MGHRA and CDR2 YSYEKL come from the germline V gene. CDR3 in amino acids: CASSQEPWGLVTYEQYF. CDR3 DNA sequence: TGCGCCAGCAGCCAAGAACCTTGGGGACTAGTTACCTACGAGCAGTACTTC.

The rearrangement uses TRBV5-4 and TRBJ2-7; D might be TRBD2 (5 bases). Germline CDR1 SGHNT, CDR2 YYREEE (reference sequence). With 0 bases removed from V and 3 bases from J, the gap between germline ends came to 7 bases. CDR3 length: 13 amino acids. The DNA of the CDR3 is TGTGCCAGCAGCTTGGGTCGGGACTACGAGCAGTACTTC. Amino acid sequence: CASSLGRDYEQYF.

The rearrangement uses TRBV28 and TRBJ2-6; TRBD1 agrees at 7 bases. This CDR3 contains 18 residues. The germline CDR1 and CDR2 sequences are MDHEN and SYDVKM. Germline trimming cut 5 bases from V and 0 bases from J; bases unmatched to any gene: 10. The CDR3 DNA reads as TGTGCCAGCAGTCCCCTGACAGGGACCCTCTCTGGGGCCAACGTCCTGACTTTC. Amino acid sequence: CASSPLTGTLSGANVLTF.

This chain joins TRBV29-1 and TRBJ2-1, with D possibly being TRBD2 (6 bases). V shed 2 bases and J shed 5 bases, with 13 bases lying between them. CDR1 is SQVTM, CDR2 ANQGSEA, per germline. CDR3 length: 14 amino acids. Here the CDR3 DNA reads TGCAGCGTTGAACCCCGGGAGTCGAACAATGAGCAGTTCTTC. It specifies CSVEPRESNNEQFF.

The V and J genes are TRBV10-3 and TRBJ2-7; D perhaps matches TRBD1 (6 bases). There are 13 residues in the CDR3. From germline, CDR1 is ENHRY and CDR2 SYGVKD. Trimming stripped 10 bases from V and 3 bases from J, with 16 bases between. Written as DNA, the CDR3 is TGTGCCAGCAGAGGAGGACAGAACTACGAGCAGTACTTC. Translating gives CASRGGQNYEQYF.

Comment on this clone: A junction end diverges from the germline sequence, so it may reflect a read error. The rearrangement joins TRBV4-3 to TRBJ2-2; D call uncertain. The germline V gene encodes CDR1 LGHNA and CDR2 YSLEER. CDR3 length: 15 residues. The CDR3 is CASGQDPGNTGELFF. In nucleotides, the CDR3 is TGCGCCAGCGGCCAAGATCCAGGCAACACCGGGGAGCTGTTTTTT.

V gene TRBV29-1 combines with J gene TRBJ2-2, with 8 nucleotides matching TRBD2. Trimming removed 4 bases from V and 7 bases from J; junction bases left unmatched: 8. CDR1 SQVTM and CDR2 ANQGSEA come from the germline V gene. The CDR3 contains 14 residues. CDR3 in amino acids: CSVAGGRIDGELFF. DNA of the CDR3: TGCAGCGTTGCAGGCGGGAGGATTGACGGGGAGCTGTTTTTT.

The chain joins TRBV7-2 to TRBJ2-5; 8 positions agree with TRBD2. The length of the CDR3 is 15 residues. CDR1 and CDR2 (germline): SGHTA, FQGNSA. V trimming: 8 bases; J trimming: 4 bases; junction bases outside the gene matches: 12. The CDR3 region is CASAIRAGVRETQYF. The DNA of the CDR3 is TGTGCCAGCGCTATTAGAGCGGGAGTTCGAGAGACCCAGTACTTC.

The V and J genes are TRBV11-2 and TRBJ2-7; TRBD1 might be the D (6 bases). The CDR3 has 16 amino acids. Germline CDR1 reads SGHAT; CDR2 reads FQNNGV. The germline V and J ends were trimmed by 7 bases and 1 base, with 20 bases remaining between them. The CDR3 protein is CASTPLRQGRSYEQYF. For the CDR3, the DNA is TGTGCCAGCACCCCCCTGAGGCAGGGGAGATCCTACGAGCAGTACTTC.

V is TRBV5-6 and J is TRBJ2-5, with 7 bases matching TRBD2. There are 13 residues in the CDR3. Germline V gene sequence: CDR1 SGHDT, CDR2 YYEEEE. J lost 5 bases, V lost 4 bases, and 5 bases had no gene match. CDR3 protein: CASSPGGWETQYF. CDR3 nucleotides: TGTGCCAGCAGCCCCGGGGGGTGGGAGACCCAGTACTTC.